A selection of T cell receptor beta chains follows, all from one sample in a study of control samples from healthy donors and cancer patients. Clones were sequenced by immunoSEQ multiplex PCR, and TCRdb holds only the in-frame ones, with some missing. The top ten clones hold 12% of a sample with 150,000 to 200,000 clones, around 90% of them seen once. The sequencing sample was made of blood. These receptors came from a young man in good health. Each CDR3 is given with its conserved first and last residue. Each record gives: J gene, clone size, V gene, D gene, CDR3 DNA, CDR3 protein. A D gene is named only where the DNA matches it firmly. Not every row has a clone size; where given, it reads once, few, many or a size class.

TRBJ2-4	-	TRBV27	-	TGTGCCAGCAGTCCGTCCCGGCAGGTCGCCAAAAACATTCCGTACTTC	CASSPSRQVAKNIPYF
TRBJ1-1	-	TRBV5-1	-	TGCGCCAGCGCCCGGGACAAGAACACTGAAGCTTTCTTT	CASARDKNTEAFF
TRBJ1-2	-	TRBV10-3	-	TGTGCCATCAGTGGGGGACCAGAGAGCTACACCTTC	CAISGGPESYTF
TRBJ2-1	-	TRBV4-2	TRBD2	TGTGCCAGCAGCCAAGATCTCACTCGATTAGCGGGAGCTCATAATGAGCAGTTCTTC	CASSQDLTRLAGAHNEQFF
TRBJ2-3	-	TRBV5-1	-	TGCGCCAGCAGGAGGGGATTTAGCACAGATACGCAGTATTTT	CASRRGFSTDTQYF
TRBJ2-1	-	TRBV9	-	TGTGCCAGCAACCGGGATCACAATGAGCAGTTCTTC	CASNRDHNEQFF
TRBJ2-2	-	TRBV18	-	TGTGCCAGCTCACCACGGCAGCCGAGTGCCGGGGAGCTGTTTTTT	CASSPRQPSAGELFF
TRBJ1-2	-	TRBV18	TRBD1	TGTGCCAGCTCACCATTTGCTTCCCGGGACAGGGGGGCCTATGGCTACACCTTC	CASSPFASRDRGAYGYTF
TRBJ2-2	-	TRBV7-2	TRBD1	TGTGCCAGCAGCTTTCACAGGGGGCCGTCCGGGGAGCTGTTTTTT	CASSFHRGPSGELFF
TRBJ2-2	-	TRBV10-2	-	TGCGCCAGCAGGGACGACACCGGGGAGCTGTTTTTT	CASRDDTGELFF
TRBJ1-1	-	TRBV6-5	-	TGTGCCAGCAGTTACTCAGGAGGTTACACTGAAGCTTTCTTT	CASSYSGGYTEAFF
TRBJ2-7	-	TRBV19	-	TGTGCCAGTAGCCTAATTCCCTCAGGGGCTGGTGAGCAGTACTTC	CASSLIPSGAGEQYF
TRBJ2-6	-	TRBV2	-	TGTGCCAGCAGTGTCGAGTCTGGGGCCAACGTCCTGACTTTC	CASSVESGANVLTF
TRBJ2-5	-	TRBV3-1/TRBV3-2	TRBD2	TGTGCCAGCAGCCTTCTACTGACGGGGGGGCGCGGGACCCAGTACTTC	CASSLLLTGGRGTQYF
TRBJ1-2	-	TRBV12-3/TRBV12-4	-	TGTGCCAGCAGTTTAGGGATACGCTATGGCTACACCTTC	CASSLGIRYGYTF
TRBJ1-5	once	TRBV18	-	TGTGCCAGCTCCCCGGACAGAGGCCAGCCCCAGCATTTT	CASSPDRGQPQHF
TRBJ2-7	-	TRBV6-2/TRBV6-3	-	TGTGCCAGCAGTTTTGAACAGGTGGGCTCCTACGAGCAGTACTTC	CASSFEQVGSYEQYF
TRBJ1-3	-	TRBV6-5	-	TGTGCCAGCACCAAAGGGATTATTGGAAACACCATATATTTT	CASTKGIIGNTIYF
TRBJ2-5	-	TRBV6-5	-	TGTGCCAGCAGAATCAACCAAGAGACCCAGTACTTC	CASRINQETQYF
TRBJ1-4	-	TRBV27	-	TGTGCCAGCAGTAGGAAGGCCTCTATTGAAAAACTGTTTTTT	CASSRKASIEKLFF
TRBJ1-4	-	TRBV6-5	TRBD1	TGTGCCAGCACCCGACAGGGGACCGGGGGGAAACTGTTTTTT	CASTRQGTGGKLFF
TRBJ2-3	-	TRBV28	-	TGTGCCAGCAGTTCCGACAGGTCTAGCACAGATACGCAGTATTTT	CASSSDRSSTDTQYF
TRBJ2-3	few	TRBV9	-	TGTGCCAGCAGCGTAGGCCCCCCGGGGGCATCAGATACGCAGTATTTT	CASSVGPPGASDTQYF
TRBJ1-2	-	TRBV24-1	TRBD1	TGTGCCACCAGTGTTAGCGACAGGGGGGTAGGAAACTATGGCTACACCTTC	CATSVSDRGVGNYGYTF
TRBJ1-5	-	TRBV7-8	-	TGTGCCAGCAGCGATCGGACCGATTTTAGCAATCAGCCCCAGCATTTT	CASSDRTDFSNQPQHF
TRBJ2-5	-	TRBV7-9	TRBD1	TGTGCCAGCAGCCCAGGACAGGGGGCGAGGGAGACCCAGTACTTC	CASSPGQGARETQYF
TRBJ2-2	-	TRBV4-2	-	TGTGCCAGCAGCCCTGAAGACACCGGGGAGCTGTTTTTT	CASSPEDTGELFF
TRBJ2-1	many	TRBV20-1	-	TGCAGTGCTAGTCATGGGGATCGCGGCAATGAGCAGTTCTTC	CSASHGDRGNEQFF
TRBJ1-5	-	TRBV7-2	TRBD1	TGTGCCAGCAGCCCGACGACAGGGTGGTTCGTTGGAGCCGTACGGCCCCAGCATTTT	CASSPTTGWFVGAVRPQHF
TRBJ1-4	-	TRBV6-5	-	TGTGCCAGCAAGGCAGGGAGATGGGAAAAACTGTTTTTT	CASKAGRWEKLFF
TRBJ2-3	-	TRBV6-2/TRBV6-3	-	TGTGCCAGCAGTTACGTTTGGAACGAAAAGCCTACGCAGTATTTT	CASSYVWNEKPTQYF
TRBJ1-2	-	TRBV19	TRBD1	TGTGCCAGCTCAGCTAACCCCCGGGACAGGGGGTTGTGGGGCTACACCTTC	CASSANPRDRGLWGYTF
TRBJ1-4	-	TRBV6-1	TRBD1	TGTGCCAGCAGTGAACCAGGGACAGGGGAAAAACTGTTTTTT	CASSEPGTGEKLFF
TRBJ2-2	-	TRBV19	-	TGTGCCAGTGGTAGGGGTTCGGCCGGGGAGCTGTTTTTT	CASGRGSAGELFF
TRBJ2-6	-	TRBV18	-	TGTGCCAGCTCACAGGTGGCCAACGTCCTGACTTTC	CASSQVANVLTF
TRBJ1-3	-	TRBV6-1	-	TGTGCCAGCAGTGAAGGTGCTAACTCTGGAAACACCATATATTTT	CASSEGANSGNTIYF
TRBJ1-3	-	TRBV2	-	TGTGCCAGCAGTGACCCTGACCGAAACACCATATATTTT	CASSDPDRNTIYF
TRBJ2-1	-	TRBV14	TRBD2	TGTGCCAGCAGCCGTAGCGGGCTATACAATGAGCAGTTCTTC	CASSRSGLYNEQFF
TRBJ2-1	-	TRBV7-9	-	TGTGCCAGCAGCTTAGGGCGGGGTAGCTACAATGAGCAGTTCTTC	CASSLGRGSYNEQFF
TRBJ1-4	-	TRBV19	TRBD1	TGTGCCAGTAGTCCAGACAGGGGAAATGAAAAACTGTTTTTT	CASSPDRGNEKLFF
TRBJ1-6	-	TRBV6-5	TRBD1	TGTGCCAGCAGTCGGGACAGCACTAATTCACCCCTCCACTTT	CASSRDSTNSPLHF
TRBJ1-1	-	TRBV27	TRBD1	TGTGCCAGCAGTTCCACAGAAGCCGGGACAGGTGAAGCTTTCTTT	CASSSTEAGTGEAFF
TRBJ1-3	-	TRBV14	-	TGTGCCAGCAGCACCAGGGTTCCTGGAAACACCATATATTTT	CASSTRVPGNTIYF
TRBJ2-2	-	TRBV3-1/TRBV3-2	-	TGTGCCAGCAGCCCCCTCTCCGGGGAGCTGTTTTTT	CASSPLSGELFF
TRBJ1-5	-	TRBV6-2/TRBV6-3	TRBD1	TGTGCCAGCAGTGGGACAGGCATTACGCCCCAGCATTTT	CASSGTGITPQHF
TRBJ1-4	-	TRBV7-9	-	TGTGCCAGCAGCCAATTCCGTACTCTAAATGAAAAACTGTTTTTT	CASSQFRTLNEKLFF
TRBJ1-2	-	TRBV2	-	TGTGCCAGCACCCCGTGGTATGGCTACACCTTC	CASTPWYGYTF
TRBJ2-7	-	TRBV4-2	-	TGTGCCAGCAGCCAAGATCGCACGTCCTACGAGCAGTACTTC	CASSQDRTSYEQYF
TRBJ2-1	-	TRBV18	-	TGTGCCAGCTCACCACCGATACTAACAACCTACAATGAGCAGTTCTTC	CASSPPILTTYNEQFF
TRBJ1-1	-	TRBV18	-	TGTGCCAGCTCACCAGCAGAGAACACTGAAGCTTTCTTT	CASSPAENTEAFF
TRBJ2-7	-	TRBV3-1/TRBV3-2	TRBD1	TGTGCCAGCAGCCAACTGACAGGGAACGAGCAGTACTTC	CASSQLTGNEQYF
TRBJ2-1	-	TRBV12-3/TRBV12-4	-	TGTGCCAGCAGTAACAATGAGCAGTTCTTC	CASSNNEQFF
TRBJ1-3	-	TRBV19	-	TGTGCCAGTAGTATAGGCGGGGTATCCGGAAACACCATATATTTT	CASSIGGVSGNTIYF
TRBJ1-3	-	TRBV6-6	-	TGTGCCAGCAGTACTAGGGGTTCTGGAAACACCATATATTTT	CASSTRGSGNTIYF
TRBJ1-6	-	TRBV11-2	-	TGTGCCAGCAGCTTAGTGGGGACCTATAATTCACCCCTCCACTTT	CASSLVGTYNSPLHF